Presented here are 5 T cell receptor beta chains from one specimen sequenced in a study of cytomegalovirus exposure and HLA in healthy donors. PCR amplification relied on 60 Vbeta primers (plus 13 Jbeta primers). Produced via immunoSEQ multiplex PCR; TCRdb's table is partial and in-frame only. The sample shows 100,000 or so clones, roughly 80% of them seen only once. The sequenced material came from PBMCs. All receptors derive from a man in his thirties or forties in good health and CMV-seropositive.

The V and J genes are TRBV2 and TRBJ2-3; D unclear. With 2 bases removed from V and 0 bases from J, the gap between germline ends came to 9 bases. CDR1 and CDR2 (germline): SNHLY, FYNNEI. This CDR3 is 15 amino acids long. CDR3 residues: CASSELSVSTDTQYF. CDR3 nucleotide sequence: TGTGCCAGCAGTGAACTGAGCGTTAGCACAGATACGCAGTATTTT.

The chain carries TRBV18 and TRBJ2-4; TRBD2 aligns across 7 bases. Germline CDR1 KGHSH, CDR2 LQKENI. V lost 3 bases to trimming and J lost 6 bases; unmatched junction nucleotides: 8. The CDR3 length is 15 residues. As DNA, the CDR3 is TGTGCCAGCTCACCCGGACCCGGGGAGGGAAACATTCAGTACTTC. Translation gives CASSPGPGEGNIQYF.

V usage is TRBV19 and J usage is TRBJ2-3, with a possible D match to TRBD2 (5 bases). Germline-derived CDR1 and CDR2 are LNHDA and SQIVND (reference sequence). The CDR3 extends over 15 amino acids. V lost 6 bases and J lost 0, with 13 bases in between. CDR3 coding DNA: TGTGCCAGTAGCCGGACTGCGATAAGCACAGATACGCAGTATTTT. It codes for CASSRTAISTDTQYF.

To note about this clone: This CDR3 is missing its conserved last phenylalanine or tryptophan, likely due to a read error. Because the CDR3's place on the DNA is in doubt, the DNA is left out and the CDR3 is given as listed by TCRdb. The V and J genes are TRBV20-1 and TRBJ1-1. The CDR3 has 9 residues if both end residues are counted. In germline, CDR1 is DFQATT, CDR2 SNEGSKA (reference sequence). CDR3: CSAPQLIFR.

The chain is built from TRBV28 and TRBJ1-2, with D tentatively TRBD1 (5 bases). CDR1 MDHEN and CDR2 SYDVKM come from the germline V gene. The V end was cut by 6 bases, the J end by 8 bases, with 19 bases between. The CDR3 totals 14 residues. CDR3 DNA sequence: TGTGCCAGCAGCGGGGCGGGGCTCCACCTAGGCTACACCTTC. Protein sequence: CASSGAGLHLGYTF.